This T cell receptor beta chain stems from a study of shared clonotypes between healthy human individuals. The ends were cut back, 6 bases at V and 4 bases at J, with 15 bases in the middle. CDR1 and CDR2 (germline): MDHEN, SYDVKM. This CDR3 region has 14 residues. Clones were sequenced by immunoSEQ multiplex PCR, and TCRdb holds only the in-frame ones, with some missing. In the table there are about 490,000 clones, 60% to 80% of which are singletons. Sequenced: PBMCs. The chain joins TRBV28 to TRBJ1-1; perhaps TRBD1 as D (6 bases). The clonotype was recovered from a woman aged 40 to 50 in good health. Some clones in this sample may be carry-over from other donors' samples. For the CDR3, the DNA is TGTGCCAGCAGGGGGGCCCTTGGGGCCACTGAAGCTTTCTTT. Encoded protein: CASRGALGATEAFF. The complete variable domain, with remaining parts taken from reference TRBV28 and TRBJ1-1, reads DVKVTQSSRYLVKRTGEKVFLECVQDMDHENMFWYRQDPGLGLRLIYFSYDVKMKEKGDIPEGYSVSREKKERFSLILESASTNQTSMYLCASRGALGATEAFFGQGTRLTVV.